This T cell receptor beta chain was captured in a study of blood T cells in healthy people across ages. CDR1 is SGDLS, CDR2 YYNGEE, per germline. The CDR3 totals 11 residues. Concerning this clonotype itself: Its antigen remains unknown.

The use of a sample-barcoded 5' primer and a J-beta primer mix characterized a second PCR of about 6 to 12 cycles. TCRdb fed the 5' RACE reads into MiXCR, producing one record per CDR3 protein. The sample comprises about 970,000 distinct CDR3 sequences, 51% of which are singletons, and about 21% rests with the top ten. General study points: Significant beta diversity loss was already apparent by age roughly 40, declining roughly linearly.

The chain links TRBV9 to TRBJ2-5, with unresolved D. Near its end, the DNA agrees better with TRBJ2-7, so the J call may be wrong. Specimen: blood. The origin of this receptor is a woman aged 60-75 years in good health. Here the CDR3 DNA reads TGTGCCAGCAGCAAGCCGCGCGAGCAGTACTTC. Translated, it gives CASSKPREQYF.